The clone carrying this T cell receptor beta chain has just a few counts. The antigen remains unidentified. The CDR3 sequence is 16 residues long. V was trimmed by 0 bases and J by 2 bases, leaving 12 bases between them. Germline V CDR1 and CDR2: MNHNY, SVGAGI (reference sequence). These data are taken from a study of vaccination effects on CD4 cells after COVID-19. Antigen-specific CD4+ T cells were expanded with viral peptide pools in the ViraFEST assay before sequencing. Following 10 days of culture, CD4+ T cells were isolated. The person had a PCR-confirmed SARS-CoV-2 infection during March to December 2020. The researchers cultured fewer than 2.5 million PBMC per well with 7.5 to 10 IU/ml IL-2 and approximately 9.3 ug/ml peptides. The protocol was immunoSEQ multiplex PCR, while the TCRdb copy is restricted to in-frame clones and leaves out a portion. This sample has about 45,000 clones, with around 70% found just once.

Study results and limitations: Late post-vaccination samples showed marked contraction of infection- and vaccine-induced clones.

The rearrangement uses TRBV6-6 and TRBJ2-3, with D possibly matching TRBD2 (5 bases). This sequence was found in a human donor who had a prior SARS-CoV-2 infection. The specimen was CD4+ T cells from PBMCs cultured with a peptide pool, collected before COVID-19 vaccination. CDR3 protein: CASSYSLGLSTDTQYF. Written as DNA, the CDR3 is TGTGCCAGCAGTTACTCGTTAGGACTTTCCACAGATACGCAGTATTTT.